These 16 T cell receptor beta chains originate from one sample sequenced in a study of T cells in Graves' hyperthyroidism and ophthalmopathy. The investigators amplified TCR beta CDR3 regions from RNA transcripts. Initially, a first-round RT-PCR of the TCR CDR3 employed the HTBI primer set. Using its own MiXCR run on the multiplex PCR reads, TCRdb lists one record per CDR3 protein. The sample yields roughly 350,000 distinct CDR3 sequences, roughly 15% seen once. Material: blood. The receptors originated from a woman in her twenties or thirties with Graves' ophthalmopathy.

This clonotype occurred a few times. V is TRBV14 and J is TRBJ1-1; 7 bases map to TRBD1. V dropped 0 bases and J dropped 7; count of bases not matched to a gene: 8. This CDR3 region has 15 residues. The germline gives CDR1 SGHDN, CDR2 FVKESK. The CDR3 DNA reads TGTGCCAGCAGCCAAGATATGAGGGGGCTAAGTGAAGCTTTCTTT. It is translated as CASSQDMRGLSEAFF.

At least ten counts were recorded for this clonotype. The chain couples TRBV10-1 to TRBJ2-5, with D possibly being TRBD2 (5 bases). V lost 0 bases to trimming and J lost 5 bases, with 10 bases between them. This CDR3 contains 14 residues. Germline CDR1 and CDR2: WNHNN and SYGVQD (reference sequence). The CDR3 protein is CASSESAGGETQYF. CDR3 DNA: TGCGCCAGCAGTGAGTCAGCCGGCGGGGAGACCCAGTACTTC.

Many counts were recorded for this clonotype. V and J are TRBV15 and TRBJ2-7, with D uncertain. V lost 7 bases, J lost 6 bases, and 22 bases lay in between. CDR3 size: 15 residues. Germline V CDR1 and CDR2: LNHNV, YYDKDF (reference sequence). CDR3 in DNA: TGTGCCACCATCTCACGTGGGAAGCCTGGTGGCGAGCAGTACTTC. Its translation is CATISRGKPGGEQYF.

This clonotype was counted only a few times. The rearrangement uses TRBV20-1 and TRBJ2-3; D gene uncertain. CDR1 and CDR2 from the germline V gene are DFQATT and SNEGSKA (reference sequence). This CDR3 comprises 11 residues. CDR3 residues: CISRFVDTQYF. Here the CDR3 DNA reads TGCATTTCTAGATTCGTAGATACGCAGTATTTT.

This clonotype was recorded many times. This chain joins TRBV7-8 and TRBJ1-6, with 10 nucleotides matching TRBD1. Germline CDR1 and CDR2: SGHVS and FQNEAQ. Trimming at V came to 5 bases and at J to 10 bases, leaving 11 bases not matched to a gene. The CDR3 is 16 amino acids. The CDR3 DNA reads as TGTGCCAGCAGCGCGCCGACAGGGGGCCGGATGTCACCCCTCCACTTT. The encoded protein is CASSAPTGGRMSPLHF.

This clonotype was found many times. The V and J genes are TRBV28 and TRBJ2-3; 11 positions agree with TRBD2. Germline V gene sequence: CDR1 MDHEN, CDR2 SYDVKM. V gave up 6 bases and J gave up 5 bases; unmatched junction bases: 7. This CDR3 is built from 15 residues. This CDR3 reads CASSSSGGALDTQYF. Here the CDR3 DNA reads TGTGCCAGCAGCAGTAGCGGGGGGGCCTTAGATACGCAGTATTTT.

This clonotype has only a few counts. One end of the junction fails to match germline, which may point to a read error. V usage is TRBV5-1 and J usage is TRBJ1-1, with D maybe TRBD1 (5 bases). This CDR3 contains 17 residues. The V gene's germline CDR1 is SGHRS and CDR2 YFSETQ. CDR3 in DNA: TGCGCCGGCAGCTTGCTGGGACGGAGTAGAAGGAACACTGAAGCTTTCTTT. Its protein product is CAGSLLGRSRRNTEAFF. The whole variable domain, remainder taken from reference TRBV5-1 and TRBJ1-1, is KAGVTQTPRYLIKTRGQQVTLSCSPISGHRSVSWYQQTPGQGLQFLFEYFSETQRNKGNFPGRFSGRQFSNSRSEMNVSTLELGDSALYLCAGSLLGRSRRNTEAFFGQGTRLTVV.

This clonotype showed up just a few times. V and J are TRBV24-1 and TRBJ2-1; TRBD2 aligns across 9 bases. The CDR3 covers 14 residues. Trimming removed 8 bases from V and 9 bases from J; junction bases left unmatched: 10. CDR1 KGHDR and CDR2 SFDVKD come from the germline V gene. Here the CDR3 DNA reads TGTGCCACCATGGGGGGGCGGGGGGGCACTGAGCAGTTCTTC. Translation: CATMGGRGGTEQFF.

This clonotype was detected ten times or more. The V call is TRBV20-1, the J call TRBJ2-7; D is undetermined. V gave up 5 bases and J gave up 2 bases, with 19 bases separating them. This CDR3 has 15 amino acids. Germline V gives CDR1 DFQATT, CDR2 SNEGSKA (reference sequence). CDR3 in DNA: TGCAGTGCTTCTTCCGACCACCATGGGACCTACGAGCAGTACTTC. It codes for CSASSDHHGTYEQYF.

With regard to this clonotype: With a much larger clone just one base away, this may be a read error. The J gene is TRBJ2-7, the V gene TRBV28; weak D call: TRBD1 (6 bases). CDR1 is MDHEN and CDR2 is SYDVKM in the germline V gene. The CDR3 runs 15 residues. The CDR3 sequence is CAGSFWTDRYYEQYF. CDR3 bases: TGTGCCGGCAGTTTTTGGACAGACAGATACTACGAGCAGTACTTC.

About this clonotype itself: One end of the junction varies from germline; a read error may be responsible. The chain joins TRBV10-1 to TRBJ2-2; D is unresolved. This CDR3 contains 11 residues. The germline V gene has CDR1 WNHNN and CDR2 SYGVQD (reference sequence). DNA of the CDR3: TGCGCCGGCAGTGACCTAGGGGAGCTGTTTTTT. This codes for CAGSDLGELFF.

This clonotype was recorded many times. The chain employs TRBV28 and TRBJ2-1, with 11 bases fitting TRBD2. Germline trimming cut 6 bases from V and 4 bases from J; bases unmatched to any gene: 5. Per germline, CDR1 MDHEN and CDR2 SYDVKM. The CDR3 consists of 15 residues. DNA for the CDR3: TGTGCCAGCAGGGTAGCGGGGGGGAATTACAATGAGCAGTTCTTC. As protein: CASRVAGGNYNEQFF.

This clonotype appeared many times. This sequence joins TRBV2 and TRBJ1-2, with D possibly being TRBD1 (5 bases). The CDR3 consists of 12 residues. The V gene lost 3 bases and the J gene lost 4 bases, with 6 bases spanning the gap. The germline CDR1 and CDR2 sequences are SNHLY and FYNNEI. Here the CDR3 reads CASSEGGYGYTF. In nucleotides, the CDR3 is TGTGCCAGCAGTGAGGGGGGCTATGGCTACACCTTC.

This clonotype was seen ten or more times. The rearrangement links TRBV7-2 to TRBJ2-1, with 8 bases lining up with TRBD2. CDR1 and CDR2 from the germline V gene are SGHTA and FQGNSA. V trimming: 5 bases; J trimming: 15 bases; junction bases outside the gene matches: 9. The CDR3 spans 12 residues. In nucleotides, the CDR3 is TGTGCCAGCAGCGGGGGAGCGGGGGACGCGTTCTTC. It encodes CASSGGAGDAFF.

This clonotype was detected many times. The genes are TRBV3-1 and TRBJ1-3; 7 positions agree with TRBD1. The J segment lost 0 bases and the V segment lost 4 bases, leaving 3 bases of the junction unmatched. The CDR3 is made up of 15 amino acids. Germline assignment: CDR1 LGHDT and CDR2 YNNKEL (reference sequence). In DNA, the CDR3 is TGTGCCAGCAGCCCGCGGACAGGCTCTGGAAACACCATATATTTT. Translation: CASSPRTGSGNTIYF.

This clonotype was seen repeatedly, ten times or more. The chain recombines TRBV14 with TRBJ1-6; D remains unclear. V was clipped by 1 base and J by 7 bases, with 5 bases between them. Germline loops: CDR1 SGHDN, CDR2 FVKESK. The CDR3 sequence is 13 residues long. CDR3 sequence (DNA): TGTGCCAGCAGCCAAGTAGTGAATTCACCCCTCCACTTT. Translating it yields CASSQVVNSPLHF.